The 3 T cell receptor beta chains below all came from one sample that was sequenced in a study of blood T cells in healthy people across ages. Primed by a sample-barcoded 5' primer and a J-beta primer mix, a second PCR proceeded for about 7 to 11 cycles. A single record per CDR3 protein comes from TCRdb applying MiXCR to the 5' RACE reads. Among approximately 2,000,000 distinct CDR3 sequences listed, more than 35% were seen once. The sequenced sample was blood. All receptors derive from a human donor in good health.

On this clonotype itself: The junction shows a germline mismatch at one end, possibly a read error. This chain uses TRBV6-5 with TRBJ1-1, with 8 bases matching TRBD1. The CDR3 runs 13 residues. Germline CDR1 MNHEY, CDR2 SVGAGI. CDR3 residues: CASNHRGGTEAFF. CDR3 nucleotides: TGCGCCAGCAACCACAGGGGGGGGACTGAAGCTTTCTTT.

V is TRBV24-1 and J is TRBJ2-5, with D tentatively TRBD1 (6 bases). CDR1 is KGHDR, CDR2 SFDVKD, per germline. V was cut by 0 bases and J by 2 bases, with 12 bases left in between. CDR3 length: 16 amino acids. Here the CDR3 DNA reads TGTGCCACCAGTGATTTGGGGGACACCCGGCAAGAGACCCAGTACTTC. As protein: CATSDLGDTRQETQYF.

There are a few counts of this clonotype. J is TRBJ1-2 and V is TRBV20-1; D unclear. The V end was cut by 7 bases, the J end by 4 bases, with 13 bases between. The germline V gene has CDR1 DFQATT and CDR2 SNEGSKA (reference sequence). CDR3 size: 12 residues. The CDR3 bases are TGCAGTGTCAGACCCGGACCCTATGGCTACACCTTC. Protein: CSVRPGPYGYTF.